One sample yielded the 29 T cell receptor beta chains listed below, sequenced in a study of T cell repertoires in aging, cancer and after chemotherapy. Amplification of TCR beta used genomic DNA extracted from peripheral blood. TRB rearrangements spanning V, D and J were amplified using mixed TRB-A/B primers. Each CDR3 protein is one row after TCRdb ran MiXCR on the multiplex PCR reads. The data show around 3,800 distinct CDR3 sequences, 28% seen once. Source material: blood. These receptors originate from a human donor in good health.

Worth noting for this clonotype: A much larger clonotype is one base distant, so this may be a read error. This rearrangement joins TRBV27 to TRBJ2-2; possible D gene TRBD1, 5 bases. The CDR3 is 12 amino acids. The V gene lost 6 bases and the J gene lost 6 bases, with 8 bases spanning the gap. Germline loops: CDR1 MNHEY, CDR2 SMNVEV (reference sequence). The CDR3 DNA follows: TGTGCCAGCAGCCAAGGGGCCGGGGAGCTGTTTTTT. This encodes CASSQGAGELFF.

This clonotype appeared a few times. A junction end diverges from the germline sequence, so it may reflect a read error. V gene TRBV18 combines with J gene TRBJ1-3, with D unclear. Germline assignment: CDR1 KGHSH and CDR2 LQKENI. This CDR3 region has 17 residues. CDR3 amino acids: CASSTPVTPTSGNTIYF. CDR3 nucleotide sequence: TGTGCCAGCTCAACACCAGTCACCCCAACCTCTGGAAACACCATATATTTT.

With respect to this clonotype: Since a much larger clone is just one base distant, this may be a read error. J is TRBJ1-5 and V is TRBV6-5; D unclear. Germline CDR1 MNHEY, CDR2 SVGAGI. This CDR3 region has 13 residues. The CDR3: CAISYGDNQPQHF. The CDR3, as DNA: TGTGCCATCAGTTACGGAGACAATCAGCCCCAGCATTTT.

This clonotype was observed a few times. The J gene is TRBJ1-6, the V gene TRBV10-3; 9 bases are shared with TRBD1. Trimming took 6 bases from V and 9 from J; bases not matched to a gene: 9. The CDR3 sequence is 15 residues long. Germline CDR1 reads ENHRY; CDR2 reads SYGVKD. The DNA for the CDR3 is TGTGCCATCAGAGAACAGGGGGCGGGCGGTTCACCCCTCCACTTT. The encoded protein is CAIREQGAGGSPLHF.

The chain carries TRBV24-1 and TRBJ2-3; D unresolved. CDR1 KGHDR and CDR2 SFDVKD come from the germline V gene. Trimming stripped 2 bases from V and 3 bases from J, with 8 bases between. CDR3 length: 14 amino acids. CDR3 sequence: CATSDSGSTDTQYF. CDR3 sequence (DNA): TGTGCCACCAGTGATTCTGGAAGTACAGATACGCAGTATTTT.

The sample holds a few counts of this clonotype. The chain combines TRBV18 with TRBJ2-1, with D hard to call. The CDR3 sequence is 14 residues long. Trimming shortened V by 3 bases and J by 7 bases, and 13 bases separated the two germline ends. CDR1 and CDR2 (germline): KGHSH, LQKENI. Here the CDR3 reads CASSPPTGLNEQFF. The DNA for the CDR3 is TGTGCCAGCTCACCCCCAACTGGGTTGAATGAGCAGTTCTTC.

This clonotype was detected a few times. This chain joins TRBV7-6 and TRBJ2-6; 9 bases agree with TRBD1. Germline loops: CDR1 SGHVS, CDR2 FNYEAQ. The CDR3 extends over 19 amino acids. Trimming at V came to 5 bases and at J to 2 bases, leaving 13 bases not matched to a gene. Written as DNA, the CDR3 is TGTGCCAGCAGCCGGTGGGACAGGGAGGGCCGTACTGGGGCCAACGTCCTGACTTTC. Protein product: CASSRWDREGRTGANVLTF.

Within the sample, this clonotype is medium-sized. The CDR3 protein is CASSSGQFSNQPQHF. CDR3 nucleotides: TGTGCCAGCAGTTCGGGACAGTTTAGCAATCAGCCCCAGCATTTT. The rearrangement joins TRBV12-3 or TRBV12-4 to TRBJ1-5; 7 bases fit TRBD1. Trimming at V came to 4 bases and at J to 0 bases, leaving 3 bases not matched to a gene. This CDR3 is built from 15 residues.

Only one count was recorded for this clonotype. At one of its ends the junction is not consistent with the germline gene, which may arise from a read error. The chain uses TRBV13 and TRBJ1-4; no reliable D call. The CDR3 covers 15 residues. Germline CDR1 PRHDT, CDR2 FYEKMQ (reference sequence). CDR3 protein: CASSLGGATNEKLFF. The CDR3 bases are TGCGCCAGCAGCCTGGGCGGTGCAACTAATGAAAAACTGTTTTTT.

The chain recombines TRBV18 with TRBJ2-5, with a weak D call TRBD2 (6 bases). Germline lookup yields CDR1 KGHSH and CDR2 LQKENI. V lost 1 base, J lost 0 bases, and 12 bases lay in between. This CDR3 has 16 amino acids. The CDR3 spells CASSPLGTGDQETQYF. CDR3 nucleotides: TGTGCCAGCTCACCACTCGGGACTGGGGACCAAGAGACCCAGTACTTC. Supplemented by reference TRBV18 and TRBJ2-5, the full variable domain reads NAGVMQNPRHLVRRRGQEARLRCSPMKGHSHVYWYRQLPEEGLKFMVYLQKENIIDESGMPKERFSAEFPKEGPSILRIQQVVRGDSAAYFCASSPLGTGDQETQYFGPGTRLLVL.

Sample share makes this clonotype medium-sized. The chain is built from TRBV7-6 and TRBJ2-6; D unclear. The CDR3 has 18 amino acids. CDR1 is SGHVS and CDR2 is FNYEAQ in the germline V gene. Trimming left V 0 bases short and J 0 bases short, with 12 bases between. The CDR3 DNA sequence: TGTGCCAGCAGCTTAGCGGCCCCCTCAAGCTCTGGGGCCAACGTCCTGACTTTC. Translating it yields CASSLAAPSSSGANVLTF.

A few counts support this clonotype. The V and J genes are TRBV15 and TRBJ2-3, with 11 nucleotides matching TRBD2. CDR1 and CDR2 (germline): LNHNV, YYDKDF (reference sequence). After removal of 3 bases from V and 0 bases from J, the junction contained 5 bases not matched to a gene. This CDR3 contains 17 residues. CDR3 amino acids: CATSSLAGGPSTDTQYF. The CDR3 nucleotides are TGTGCCACCAGCAGTCTAGCGGGGGGACCTAGCACAGATACGCAGTATTTT.

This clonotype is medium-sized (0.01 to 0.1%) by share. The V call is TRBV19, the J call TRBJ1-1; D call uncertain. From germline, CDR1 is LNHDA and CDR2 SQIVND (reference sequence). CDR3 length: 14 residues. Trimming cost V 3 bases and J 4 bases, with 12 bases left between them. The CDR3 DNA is TGTGCCAGTAGTATGGGCGGATCGGCCACTGAAGCTTTCTTT. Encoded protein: CASSMGGSATEAFF.

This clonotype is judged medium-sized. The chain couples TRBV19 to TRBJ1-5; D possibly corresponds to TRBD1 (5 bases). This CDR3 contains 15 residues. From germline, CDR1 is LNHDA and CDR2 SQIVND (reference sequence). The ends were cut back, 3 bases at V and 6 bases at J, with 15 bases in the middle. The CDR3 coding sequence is TGTGCCAGTAGTATTAGATCTGGGGGTAGTCAGCCCCAGCATTTT. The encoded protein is CASSIRSGGSQPQHF.

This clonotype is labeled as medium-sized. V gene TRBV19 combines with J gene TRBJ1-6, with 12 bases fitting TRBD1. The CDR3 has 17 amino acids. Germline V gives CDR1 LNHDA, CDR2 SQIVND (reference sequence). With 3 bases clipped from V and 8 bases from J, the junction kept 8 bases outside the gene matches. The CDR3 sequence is CASSIAGTGGRDSPLHF. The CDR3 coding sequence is TGTGCCAGTAGTATCGCAGGGACAGGGGGCCGAGATTCACCCCTCCACTTT.

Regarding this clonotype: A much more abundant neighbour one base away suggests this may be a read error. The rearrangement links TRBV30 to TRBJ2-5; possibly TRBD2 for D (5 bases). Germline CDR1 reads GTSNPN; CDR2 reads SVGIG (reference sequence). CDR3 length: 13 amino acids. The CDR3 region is CARSVRERETQYF. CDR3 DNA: TGTGCCAGGAGTGTAAGGGAGCGGGAGACCCAGTACTTC.

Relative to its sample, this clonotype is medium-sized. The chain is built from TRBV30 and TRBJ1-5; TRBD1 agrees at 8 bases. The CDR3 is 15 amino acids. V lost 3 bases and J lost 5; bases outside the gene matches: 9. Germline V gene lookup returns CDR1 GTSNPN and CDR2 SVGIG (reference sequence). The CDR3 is CAWSSGGVVHQPQHF. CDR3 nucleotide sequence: TGTGCCTGGAGCTCAGGGGGCGTTGTCCATCAGCCCCAGCATTTT.

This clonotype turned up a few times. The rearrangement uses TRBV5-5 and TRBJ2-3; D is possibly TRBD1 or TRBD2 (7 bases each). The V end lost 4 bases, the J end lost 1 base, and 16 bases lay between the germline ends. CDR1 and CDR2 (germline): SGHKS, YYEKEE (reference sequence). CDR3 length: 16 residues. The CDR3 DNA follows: TGTGCCAGCAGCGTGACAGGGAGGGGAGGCACAGATACGCAGTATTTT. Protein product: CASSVTGRGGTDTQYF.

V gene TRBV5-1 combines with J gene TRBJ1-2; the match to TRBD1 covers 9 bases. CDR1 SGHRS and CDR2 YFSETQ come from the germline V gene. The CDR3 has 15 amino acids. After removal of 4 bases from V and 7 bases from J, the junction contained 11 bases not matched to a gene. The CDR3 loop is CASSGGQGLPAGYTF. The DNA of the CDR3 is TGCGCCAGCAGCGGGGGACAGGGCCTACCGGCTGGCTACACCTTC.

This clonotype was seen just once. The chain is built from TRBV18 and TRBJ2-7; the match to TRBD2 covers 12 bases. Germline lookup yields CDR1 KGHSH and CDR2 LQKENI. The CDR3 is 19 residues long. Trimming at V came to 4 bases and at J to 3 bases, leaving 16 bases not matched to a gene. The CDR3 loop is CASSRGDRLRTSGDYEQYF. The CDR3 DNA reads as TGTGCCAGCTCACGAGGGGACAGGCTAAGGACTAGCGGGGACTACGAGCAGTACTTC.

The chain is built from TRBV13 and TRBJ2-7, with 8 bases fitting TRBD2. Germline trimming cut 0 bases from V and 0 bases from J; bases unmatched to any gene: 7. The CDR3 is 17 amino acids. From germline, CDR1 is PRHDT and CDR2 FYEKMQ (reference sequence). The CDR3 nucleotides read TGTGCCAGCAGCTTAGGTCCGGTAGCGGGGAGCTCCTACGAGCAGTACTTC. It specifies CASSLGPVAGSSYEQYF.

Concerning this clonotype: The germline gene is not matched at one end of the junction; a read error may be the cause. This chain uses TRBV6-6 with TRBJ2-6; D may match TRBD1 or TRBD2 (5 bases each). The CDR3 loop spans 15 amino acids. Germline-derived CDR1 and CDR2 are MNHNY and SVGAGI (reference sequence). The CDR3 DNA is TGTGCCAGCAGTTTCGAGGGCTCTGGGGCCAACTTCCTGACTTTC. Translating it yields CASSFEGSGANFLTF.

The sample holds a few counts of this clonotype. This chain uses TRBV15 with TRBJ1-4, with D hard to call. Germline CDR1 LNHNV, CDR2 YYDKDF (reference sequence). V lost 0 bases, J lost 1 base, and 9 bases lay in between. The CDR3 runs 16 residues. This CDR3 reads CATSRDPSLTNEKLFF. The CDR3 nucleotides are TGTGCCACCAGCAGAGACCCCAGCCTAACTAATGAAAAACTGTTTTTT.

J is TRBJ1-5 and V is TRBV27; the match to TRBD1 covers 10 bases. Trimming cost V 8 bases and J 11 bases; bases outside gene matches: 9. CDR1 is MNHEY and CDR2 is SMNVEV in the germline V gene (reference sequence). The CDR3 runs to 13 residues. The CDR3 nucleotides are TGTGCCAGCTCCCGGGACAGGGGTAAAGCCCAGCATTTT. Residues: CASSRDRGKAQHF.

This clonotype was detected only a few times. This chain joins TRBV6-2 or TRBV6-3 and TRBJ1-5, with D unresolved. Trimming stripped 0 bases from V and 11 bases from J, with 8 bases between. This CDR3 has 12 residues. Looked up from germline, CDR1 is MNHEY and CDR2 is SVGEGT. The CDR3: CASSYSVKSQHF. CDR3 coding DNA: TGTGCCAGCAGTTACTCGGTCAAATCCCAGCATTTT.

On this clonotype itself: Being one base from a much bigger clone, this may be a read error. CDR3 in DNA: TGTGCCAGCAGTCCCGGACTAGCGGGGGGGCTAGAGACCCAGTACTTC. Translated, it gives CASSPGLAGGLETQYF. The chain recombines TRBV6-5 with TRBJ2-5; TRBD2 aligns across 15 bases. From germline, CDR1 is MNHEY and CDR2 SVGAGI. V dropped 5 bases and J dropped 4; count of bases not matched to a gene: 5. The CDR3 is made up of 16 amino acids.

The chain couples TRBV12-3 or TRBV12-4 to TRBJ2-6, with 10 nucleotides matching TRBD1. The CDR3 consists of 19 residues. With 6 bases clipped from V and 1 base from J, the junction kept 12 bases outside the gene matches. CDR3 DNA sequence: TGTGCCAGCAGAAACCCCCGGGACAGGGGTTTATCTGGGGCCAACGTCCTGACTTTC. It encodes CASRNPRDRGLSGANVLTF.

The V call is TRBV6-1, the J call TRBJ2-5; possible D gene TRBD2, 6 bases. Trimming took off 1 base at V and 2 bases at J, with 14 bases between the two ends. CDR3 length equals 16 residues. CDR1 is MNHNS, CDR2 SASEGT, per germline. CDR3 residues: CASSEESGTVQETQYF. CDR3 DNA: TGTGCCAGCAGTGAAGAATCTGGGACTGTACAAGAGACCCAGTACTTC.

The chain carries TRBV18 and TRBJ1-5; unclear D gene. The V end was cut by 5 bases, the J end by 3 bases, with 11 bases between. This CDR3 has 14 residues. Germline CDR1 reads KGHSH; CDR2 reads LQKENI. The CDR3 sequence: CASSANIANQPQHF. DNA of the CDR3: TGTGCCAGCTCAGCTAACATCGCCAATCAGCCCCAGCATTTT.